Described below is a single T cell receptor (beta chain) sequence and its context. What it recognizes is unknown. This specimen comes from a study of Tregs in tolerant kidney transplant recipients. Findings of the study overall: The small number of patients limits these findings pending further validation.

The CDR3 totals 14 residues. V gave up 4 bases and J gave up 4 bases; unmatched junction bases: 3. Germline CDR1 reads SGHRS; CDR2 reads YFSETQ. The protocol was immunoSEQ multiplex PCR, while the TCRdb copy is restricted to in-frame clones and leaves out a portion. The table records 200,000 to 300,000 clones, about four fifths of them present only once. The sample taken for sequencing was CD4+ T cells from blood. The sequence derives from a human donor in good health. V and J are TRBV5-1 and TRBJ2-3; 10 bases agree with TRBD2. The CDR3 DNA is TGCGCCAGCAGCAGCGGGGGGGCCGCAGATACGCAGTATTTT. Translating gives CASSSGGAADTQYF.